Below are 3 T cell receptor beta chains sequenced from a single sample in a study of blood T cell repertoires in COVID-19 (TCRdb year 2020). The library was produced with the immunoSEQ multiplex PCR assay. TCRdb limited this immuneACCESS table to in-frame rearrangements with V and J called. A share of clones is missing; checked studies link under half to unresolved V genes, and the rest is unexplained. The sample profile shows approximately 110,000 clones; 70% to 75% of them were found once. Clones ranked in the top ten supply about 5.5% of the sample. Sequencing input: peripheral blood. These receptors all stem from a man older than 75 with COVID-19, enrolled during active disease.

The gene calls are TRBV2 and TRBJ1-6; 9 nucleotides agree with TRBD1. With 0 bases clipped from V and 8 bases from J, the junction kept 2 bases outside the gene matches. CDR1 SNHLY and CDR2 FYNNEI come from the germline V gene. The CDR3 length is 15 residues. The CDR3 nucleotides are TGTGCCAGCAGTGAAGCGGGACAGGGCTATTCACCCCTCCACTTT. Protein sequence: CASSEAGQGYSPLHF.

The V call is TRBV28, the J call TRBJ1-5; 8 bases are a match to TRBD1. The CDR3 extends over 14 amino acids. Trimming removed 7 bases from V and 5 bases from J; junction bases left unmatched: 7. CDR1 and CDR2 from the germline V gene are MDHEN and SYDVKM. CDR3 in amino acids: CASTLGTGYQPQHF. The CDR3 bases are TGTGCCAGCACCCTAGGGACAGGCTATCAGCCCCAGCATTTT.

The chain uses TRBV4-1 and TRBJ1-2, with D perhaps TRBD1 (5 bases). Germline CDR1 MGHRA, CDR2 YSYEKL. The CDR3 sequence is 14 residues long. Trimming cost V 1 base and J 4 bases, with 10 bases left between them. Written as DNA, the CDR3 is TGCGCCAGCAGCCAAGCATCAGGGCTCTATGGCTACACCTTC. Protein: CASSQASGLYGYTF.